This TCR beta chain was obtained from a study of cytomegalovirus exposure and HLA in healthy donors. Despite likely unrecorded immune exposures, the donors were nominally healthy at the time of sampling. The primer mix had 60 Vbeta and 13 Jbeta primers. Method: immunoSEQ multiplex PCR; TCRdb's copy keeps in-frame clones and lacks some. Of approximately 180,000 clones listed, under 80% were seen once; the top ten hold 13%. This clone has just a few counts. Germline loops: CDR1 SGHDT, CDR2 YYEEEE. The length of the CDR3 is 16 residues. After removal of 4 bases from V and 5 bases from J, the junction contained 10 bases not matched to a gene.

The rearrangement uses TRBV5-6 and TRBJ2-2; 8 nucleotides line up with TRBD2. The specimen was PBMCs. This sequence was found in a woman aged 45-65 years in good health and CMV-seropositive. Here the CDR3 reads CASSPPGGGFTGELFF. Written as DNA, the CDR3 is TGTGCCAGCAGCCCCCCCGGCGGGGGGTTTACCGGGGAGCTGTTTTTT. The complete variable domain, with remaining parts taken from reference TRBV5-6 and TRBJ2-2, reads DAGVTQSPTHLIKTRGQQVTLRCSPKSGHDTVSWYQQALGQGPQFIFQYYEEEERQRGNFPDRFSGHQFPNYSSELNVNALLLGDSALYLCASSPPGGGFTGELFFGEGSRLTVL.